These T cell receptor beta chains were read from a single sample in a study of blood T cell repertoires in COVID-19. The data were produced by immunoSEQ multiplex PCR, yet TCRdb's version contains in-frame clones alone and is incomplete. The repertoire holds a few hundred thousand clones, with roughly 82% as singletons. Sequencing used peripheral blood. The receptor source for this set is an elderly man with acute or convalescent COVID-19. CDR3s include the opening cysteine and the closing phenylalanine or tryptophan. Each record gives: clone size, V gene, J gene, CDR3 protein. Only part of the rows carry a size: once, few, many, or a class if the clone is expanded.

once	TRBV16	TRBJ2-7	CASSQKSGTGRKQYF
.	TRBV18	TRBJ1-3	CASSPDSPTSGNTIYF
.	TRBV28	TRBJ2-1	CASSLRTGGSALGYNEQFF
few	TRBV7-2	TRBJ2-7	CASSKRPSDEQYF
.	TRBV27	TRBJ2-7	CASSFSGTSGEIYAPPRYF
.	TRBV5-4	TRBJ1-3	CASSSSGTASGNTIYF
.	TRBV4-3	TRBJ2-3	CASRQSHGGAQDTQYF
.	TRBV7-9	TRBJ2-2	CASSLADTNTGELFF
.	TRBV6-2/TRBV6-3	TRBJ1-1	CASSQGDIREAFF
once	TRBV28	TRBJ1-1	CASNGDSEAFF
.	TRBV6-2/TRBV6-3	TRBJ1-5	CASSLIYYSNQPQHF
.	TRBV5-6	TRBJ1-6	CASSAPQGNNSPLHF
.	TRBV6-5	TRBJ2-7	CASSRFVSYEQYF
.	TRBV27	TRBJ2-6	CASSGTSPFYSGANVLTF
.	TRBV7-2	TRBJ2-2	CASSLSQGSGELFF
.	TRBV27	TRBJ1-1	CASKGTGGTEAFF